The T cell receptor (beta chain) under discussion was sequenced for a study of blood T cell repertoires in COVID-19. Between the trimmed V and J ends, which lost 3 bases and 4 bases, there was a span of 7 bases. The CDR3 has 13 residues. CDR1 and CDR2 (germline): KGHSH, LQKENI. The authors' processing: Quantification of nucleated cells was approximated via reference gene primer amplification. Data came from immunoSEQ multiplex PCR; TCRdb stores just in-frame clones and leaves some out. V, J and clone size derive from that table, while D and trimming were established from the DNA sequence. Among roughly 250,000 clones listed, nearly 90% were seen once. With respect to this clone: Other DNA sequences in the same sample also yield this CDR3.

The chain has TRBV18 and TRBJ1-5; tentatively, D is TRBD1 (6 bases). Sample: peripheral blood. The origin of this receptor is a woman aged 40 to 55 who had recovered from COVID-19. CDR3 DNA sequence: TGTGCCAGCTCACCCGACAGGAATCAGCCCCAGCATTTT. Translated, it gives CASSPDRNQPQHF. The variable domain in full, with the rest retrieved from reference TRBV18 and TRBJ1-5, is NAGVMQNPRHLVRRRGQEARLRCSPMKGHSHVYWYRQLPEEGLKFMVYLQKENIIDESGMPKERFSAEFPKEGPSILRIQQVVRGDSAAYFCASSPDRNQPQHFGDGTRLSIL.